This entry lists 22 T cell receptor beta chains sequenced from one sample in a study of HIV-infected patients and healthy controls. 500 ng RNA was reverse transcribed with alpha and beta constant-region primers. Each of the alpha and beta chains got its own library through chain-specific third strand synthesis with indices. One entry per CDR3 protein results from TCRdb running MiXCR on the 5' RACE reads. Of about 13,000 distinct CDR3 sequences in the sample, 11% were seen once. No cell fractionation was done, so the repertoire covers all unsorted peripheral blood T cells. Input material: blood. These receptors were collected from an adult in good health.

This clonotype is labeled as medium-sized (0.01 to 0.1%). The chain links TRBV11-2 to TRBJ2-3, with D possibly matching TRBD2 (6 bases). The CDR3 totals 17 residues. Trimming pared 3 bases from V and 3 bases from J, leaving 19 bases between. CDR1 SGHAT and CDR2 FQNNGV come from the germline V gene. CDR3 DNA sequence: TGTGCCAGCAGCTTGGGTACGAGACTAGGAGGGACAGATACGCAGTATTTT. Its protein product is CASSLGTRLGGTDTQYF.

This clonotype is judged medium-sized (0.01 to 0.1%). The gene calls are TRBV6-5 and TRBJ2-3; no clear D gene. This CDR3 is 15 amino acids long. Trimming stripped 5 bases from V and 0 bases from J, with 12 bases between. Germline CDR1 MNHEY, CDR2 SVGAGI. The CDR3 reads CASSQTPASTDTQYF. The CDR3 DNA reads as TGTGCCAGCAGTCAAACACCAGCTAGCACAGATACGCAGTATTTT.

This clonotype was detected many times. The V and J genes are TRBV12-3 or TRBV12-4 and TRBJ2-7, with D possibly being TRBD2 (5 bases). The ends were cut back, 6 bases at V and 6 bases at J, with 12 bases in the middle. CDR3 size: 12 residues. As DNA, the CDR3 is TGTGCCAGCAGCCACGCCCGGGGCGAGCAGTACTTC. Translated, it gives CASSHARGEQYF.

The gene calls are TRBV20-1 and TRBJ2-3; the D gene is possibly TRBD1 (5 bases). The ends were cut back, 3 bases at V and 0 bases at J, with 10 bases in the middle. Germline V CDR1 and CDR2: DFQATT, SNEGSKA (reference sequence). The CDR3 is 14 amino acids. The CDR3 coding sequence is TGCAGTGCTAGCCAGGCAGGGAGCACAGATACGCAGTATTTT. Protein: CSASQAGSTDTQYF.

This clonotype showed up many times. CDR3 loop: CASNTAHSYEQYF. DNA of the CDR3: TGTGCCAGCAACACAGCTCACTCCTACGAGCAGTACTTC. The chain combines TRBV28 with TRBJ2-7; no reliable D call. Looked up from germline, CDR1 is MDHEN and CDR2 is SYDVKM. This CDR3 region has 13 residues. The V and J ends lost 7 bases and 0 bases respectively, with 10 bases between them. The complete variable domain, with remaining parts taken from reference TRBV28 and TRBJ2-7, reads DVKVTQSSRYLVKRTGEKVFLECVQDMDHENMFWYRQDPGLGLRLIYFSYDVKMKEKGDIPEGYSVSREKKERFSLILESASTNQTSMYLCASNTAHSYEQYFGPGTRLTVT.

This clonotype is medium-sized (0.01 to 0.1%) in the sample. This chain uses TRBV27 with TRBJ1-5; D is unclear. Trimming shortened V by 4 bases and J by 3 bases, and 4 bases separated the two germline ends. Per the germline V gene, CDR1 is MNHEY and CDR2 is SMNVEV (reference sequence). This CDR3 is built from 12 residues. The CDR3 DNA is TGTGCCAGCAGTTCTCCCAATCAGCCCCAGCATTTT. Translation: CASSSPNQPQHF.

The chain combines TRBV9 with TRBJ1-5; D not resolved. V was cut by 4 bases and J by 1 base, with 6 bases left in between. There are 13 residues in the CDR3. Germline CDR1 reads SGDLS; CDR2 reads YYNGEE. The CDR3 nucleotides read TGTGCCAGCAGCCCGGGGAGCAATCAGCCCCAGCATTTT. It encodes CASSPGSNQPQHF.

Sample share makes this clonotype medium-sized. This chain uses TRBV18 with TRBJ2-1, with TRBD2 matching over 8 bases. The CDR3 is 13 amino acids. The junction had 4 bases not matched to a gene; V was cut back by 6 bases and J by 6 bases. Germline CDR1 is KGHSH and CDR2 is LQKENI. CDR3 nucleotide sequence: TGTGCCAGCTCTCTGCTAGCGGGCAATGAGCAGTTCTTC. Translating gives CASSLLAGNEQFF.

This clonotype was seen at least ten times. This sequence joins TRBV5-1 and TRBJ2-7, with 14 bases identical to TRBD2. The CDR3 consists of 14 residues. CDR1 is SGHRS, CDR2 YFSETQ, per germline. Trimming cost V 4 bases and J 6 bases; bases outside gene matches: 3. CDR3 sequence (DNA): TGCGCCAGCAGCCCGGGACTAGCGGGAGCCGAGCAGTACTTC. Translating it yields CASSPGLAGAEQYF.

This clonotype has a count of ten or more. This rearrangement joins TRBV3-1 to TRBJ2-5; D gene unclear. This CDR3 has 14 residues. Deletions cut 1 base from V and 1 base from J, with 7 bases between. The germline V gene encodes CDR1 LGHDT and CDR2 YNNKEL (reference sequence). CDR3: CASSQVPLQETQYF. The CDR3 DNA is TGTGCCAGCAGCCAAGTTCCGCTCCAAGAGACCCAGTACTTC.

This clonotype is termed medium-sized. This chain connects TRBV6-6 to TRBJ2-3, with D unclear. The CDR3 spans 13 residues. The germline gives CDR1 MNHNY, CDR2 SVGAGI (reference sequence). V lost 2 bases and J lost 1, with 4 bases in between. The CDR3 loop is CASSYDGTDTQYF. CDR3 DNA: TGTGCCAGCAGTTACGACGGCACAGATACGCAGTATTTT.

This clonotype ranks as medium-sized. This chain connects TRBV4-1 to TRBJ2-1; D ambiguous. The ends were cut back, 4 bases at V and 7 bases at J, with 17 bases in the middle. The CDR3 covers 15 residues. Looked up from germline, CDR1 is MGHRA and CDR2 is YSYEKL. DNA for the CDR3: TGCGCCAGCAGCCTATCCCCGGCGGCCCAGAATGAGCAGTTCTTC. This sequence encodes CASSLSPAAQNEQFF.

This clonotype is deemed medium-sized (0.01 to 0.1%). CDR3 DNA sequence: TGTGCCAGCATTGAGGCTGACGGGAGGAAGGGTGAGCAGTTCTTC. Translated, it gives CASIEADGRKGEQFF. This chain uses TRBV6-6 with TRBJ2-1, with TRBD2 matching 7 bases. The V segment lost 7 bases and the J segment 9 bases; nucleotides outside the gene matches: 15. This CDR3 comprises 15 residues. Germline CDR1 is MNHNY and CDR2 is SVGAGI (reference sequence).

This clonotype showed up many times. The chain links TRBV27 to TRBJ1-4; weak D call: TRBD1 (6 bases). The CDR3 runs 15 residues. V dropped 3 bases and J dropped 4 bases, with 12 bases sitting between them. Germline assignment: CDR1 MNHEY and CDR2 SMNVEV (reference sequence). The CDR3 sequence: CASSLVRTVNEKLFF. CDR3 bases: TGTGCCAGCAGTTTGGTCCGGACAGTTAATGAAAAACTGTTTTTT.

The sample holds a few counts of this clonotype. The rearrangement links TRBV29-1 to TRBJ2-7; D possibly corresponds to TRBD1 (5 bases). The CDR3 runs 16 residues. The germline V gene encodes CDR1 SQVTM and CDR2 ANQGSEA. The germline V and J ends were trimmed by 4 bases and 5 bases, with 24 bases remaining between them. CDR3 in amino acids: CSVVKSRAAQGNEQYF. CDR3 DNA sequence: TGCAGCGTTGTAAAGAGCAGGGCGGCCCAAGGAAACGAGCAGTACTTC.

By share of the sample, this clonotype is medium-sized. The chain employs TRBV11-1 and TRBJ2-3, with D possibly being TRBD1 (6 bases). The CDR3 length is 16 residues. Germline loops: CDR1 SGHAT, CDR2 FQDESV (reference sequence). The germline V and J ends were trimmed by 6 bases and 0 bases, with 16 bases remaining between them. In DNA, the CDR3 is TGTGCCAGCAGTCGACAGGCATTGTCTAGCACAGATACGCAGTATTTT. This sequence encodes CASSRQALSSTDTQYF.

This clonotype has just one count. The chain links TRBV20-1 to TRBJ2-6; tentative D call: TRBD2 (5 bases). CDR3 length equals 14 residues. Germline loops: CDR1 DFQATT, CDR2 SNEGSKA (reference sequence). V lost 3 bases to trimming and J lost 4 bases, with 10 bases between them. CDR3 sequence: CSARGATGANVLTF. The CDR3 DNA reads as TGCAGTGCTAGGGGAGCAACAGGGGCCAACGTCCTGACTTTC.

This clonotype has only a few counts. The chain has TRBV28 and TRBJ1-5, with a possible D match to TRBD1 (6 bases). The CDR3 is 15 residues long. V was pared by 3 bases and J by 0 bases, with 9 bases between. Germline V CDR1 and CDR2: MDHEN, SYDVKM. In DNA, the CDR3 is TGTGCCAGCAGTTTCAGGGGCAATAGCAATCAGCCCCAGCATTTT. Translating it yields CASSFRGNSNQPQHF. The full variable domain, with the rest looked up from reference TRBV28 and TRBJ1-5, is DVKVTQSSRYLVKRTGEKVFLECVQDMDHENMFWYRQDPGLGLRLIYFSYDVKMKEKGDIPEGYSVSREKKERFSLILESASTNQTSMYLCASSFRGNSNQPQHFGDGTRLSIL.

The chain employs TRBV20-1 and TRBJ2-3; 8 bases fit TRBD2. The CDR3 contains 15 residues. V lost 5 bases and J lost 3; bases outside the gene matches: 10. The germline V gene has CDR1 DFQATT and CDR2 SNEGSKA (reference sequence). The CDR3 coding sequence is TGCAGTGCTTTTAGTAGCGGGATATCAACAGATACGCAGTATTTT. This codes for CSAFSSGISTDTQYF.

This clonotype is medium-sized within its sample. This chain links TRBV10-2 with TRBJ2-5; D may be TRBD2 (6 bases). The CDR3 spans 12 residues. V lost 6 bases, J lost 7 bases, and 12 bases lay in between. Germline CDR1 WSHSY, CDR2 SAAADI. DNA of the CDR3: TGCGCCAGCAGCGGGGGAGTAGGGACCCAGTACTTC. This sequence encodes CASSGGVGTQYF.

At least ten counts were recorded for this clonotype. The J gene is TRBJ2-1, the V gene TRBV14; 9 bases are a match to TRBD2. V gave up 3 bases and J gave up 9 bases; unmatched junction bases: 6. The CDR3 loop spans 14 amino acids. CDR1 is SGHDN and CDR2 is FVKESK in the germline V gene. The CDR3 here is CASSQDLAGIEQFF. CDR3 coding DNA: TGTGCCAGCAGCCAGGACCTAGCGGGAATTGAGCAGTTCTTC.

The V gene is TRBV2, the J gene TRBJ2-4; D is uncertain. This CDR3 is 11 amino acids long. Trimming cost V 7 bases and J 6 bases, with 7 bases left between them. Germline CDR1 is SNHLY and CDR2 is FYNNEI. The CDR3 here is CASNGINIQYF. CDR3 DNA sequence: TGTGCCAGCAATGGGATAAACATTCAGTACTTC.